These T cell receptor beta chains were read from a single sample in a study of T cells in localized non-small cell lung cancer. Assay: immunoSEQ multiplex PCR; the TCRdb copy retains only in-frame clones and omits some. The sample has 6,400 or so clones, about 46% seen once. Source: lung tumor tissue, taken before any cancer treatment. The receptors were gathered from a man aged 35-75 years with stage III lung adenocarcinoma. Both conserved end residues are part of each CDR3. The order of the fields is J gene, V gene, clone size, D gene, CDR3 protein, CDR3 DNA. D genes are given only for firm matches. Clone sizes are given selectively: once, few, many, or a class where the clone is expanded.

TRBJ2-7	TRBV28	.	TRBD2	CASSNSGGRSEQYF	TGTGCCAGCAGTAACAGCGGGGGGAGGTCCGAGCAGTACTTC
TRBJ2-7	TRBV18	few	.	CASSPRAPSYEQYF	TGTGCCAGCTCACCCCGAGCTCCATCCTACGAGCAGTACTTC
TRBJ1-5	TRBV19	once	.	CASSIMVGSNQPQHF	TGTGCCAGTAGTATAATGGTGGGGAGCAATCAGCCCCAGCATTTT
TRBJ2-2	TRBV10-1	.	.	CASSRVVTGELFF	TGCGCCAGCTCCCGGGTCGTCACCGGGGAGCTGTTTTTT
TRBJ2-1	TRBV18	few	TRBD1	CASSPRTGEDEQFF	TGTGCCAGCTCACCCCGGACAGGGGAGGATGAGCAGTTCTTC
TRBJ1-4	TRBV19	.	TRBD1	CASSSLVGQGREKLFF	TGTGCCAGTAGTTCGTTGGTGGGACAGGGACGTGAAAAACTGTTTTTT
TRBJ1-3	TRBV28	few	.	CASSPTFGSGNTIYF	TGTGCCAGCAGCCCAACCTTTGGGTCTGGAAACACCATATATTTT
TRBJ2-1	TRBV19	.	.	CASTRTGLPGNEQFF	TGTGCCAGTACTAGAACGGGACTCCCAGGAAATGAGCAGTTCTTC
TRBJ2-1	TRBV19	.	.	CASSVGGNEQFF	TGTGCCAGTAGTGTGGGTGGCAATGAGCAGTTCTTC
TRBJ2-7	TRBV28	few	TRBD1	CASSPPGQGLYEQYF	TGTGCCAGCAGTCCCCCGGGACAGGGCCTCTACGAGCAGTACTTC
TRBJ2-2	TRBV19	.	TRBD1	CASKGARNTGELFF	TGTGCCAGTAAGGGGGCTCGGAACACCGGGGAGCTGTTTTTT
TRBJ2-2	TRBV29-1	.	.	CSVVSGTYTGELFF	TGCAGCGTTGTTAGCGGAACCTACACCGGGGAGCTGTTTTTT
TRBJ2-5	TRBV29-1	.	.	CSVEGGALVGETQYF	TGCAGCGTTGAGGGGGGGGCCCTCGTAGGAGAGACCCAGTACTTC
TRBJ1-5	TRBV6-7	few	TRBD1	CASSITGTGGDQPQHF	TGTGCCAGCAGTATTACCGGGACAGGGGGCGATCAGCCCCAGCATTTT
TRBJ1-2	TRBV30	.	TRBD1	CAWSRQGAGYTF	TGTGCCTGGAGTAGACAGGGGGCTGGCTACACCTTC
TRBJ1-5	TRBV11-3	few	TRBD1	CASSPDRGRRGTQHF	TGTGCCAGCAGCCCGGACAGGGGCCGGCGAGGAACCCAGCATTTT
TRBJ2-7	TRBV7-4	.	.	CTSSPGPGFYEQYF	TGTACCAGCAGCCCCGGGCCGGGTTTCTACGAGCAGTACTTC
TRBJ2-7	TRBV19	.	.	CASATSYEQYF	TGTGCCAGTGCCACGTCCTACGAGCAGTACTTC
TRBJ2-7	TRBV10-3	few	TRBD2	CAISEGLAGAREQYF	TGTGCCATCAGTGAGGGATTAGCGGGAGCCAGGGAGCAGTACTTC
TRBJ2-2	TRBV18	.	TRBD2	CASSPRAGRDTGELFF	TGTGCCAGCTCACCAAGGGCTGGGAGGGACACCGGGGAGCTGTTTTTT
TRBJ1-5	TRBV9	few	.	CASTGQGNQPQHF	TGTGCCAGCACGGGGCAGGGGAATCAGCCCCAGCATTTT
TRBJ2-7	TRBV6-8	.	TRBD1	CASLGTDYEQYF	TGTGCCAGCCTTGGGACAGACTACGAGCAGTACTTC
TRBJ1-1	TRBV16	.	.	CASSQSTPSTEAFF	TGTGCCAGCAGCCAATCCACCCCGAGCACTGAAGCTTTCTTT
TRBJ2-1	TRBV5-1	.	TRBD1	CASSLGTGEVNEQFF	TGCGCCAGCAGCTTGGGGACAGGGGAGGTAAATGAGCAGTTCTTC
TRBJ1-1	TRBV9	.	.	CASKGAGDTEAFF	TGTGCCAGCAAAGGGGCAGGGGACACTGAAGCTTTCTTT
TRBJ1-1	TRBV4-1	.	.	CASSQGPGFARTEAFF	TGCGCCAGCAGCCAAGGCCCCGGGTTTGCAAGAACTGAAGCTTTCTTT
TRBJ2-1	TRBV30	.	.	CAWDQQTGLEQFF	TGTGCCTGGGACCAACAAACGGGGCTTGAGCAGTTCTTC
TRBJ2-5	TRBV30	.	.	CAWSDQETQYF	TGTGCCTGGAGTGACCAAGAGACCCAGTACTTC
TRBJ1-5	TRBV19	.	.	CASSIDWRKEGSNQPQHF	TGTGCCAGTAGTATAGATTGGCGGAAGGAGGGTAGCAATCAGCCCCAGCATTTT
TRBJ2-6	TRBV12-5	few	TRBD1	CASNPGTEFSGANVLTF	TGTGCCAGCAATCCCGGGACAGAATTCTCTGGGGCCAACGTCCTAACTTTC